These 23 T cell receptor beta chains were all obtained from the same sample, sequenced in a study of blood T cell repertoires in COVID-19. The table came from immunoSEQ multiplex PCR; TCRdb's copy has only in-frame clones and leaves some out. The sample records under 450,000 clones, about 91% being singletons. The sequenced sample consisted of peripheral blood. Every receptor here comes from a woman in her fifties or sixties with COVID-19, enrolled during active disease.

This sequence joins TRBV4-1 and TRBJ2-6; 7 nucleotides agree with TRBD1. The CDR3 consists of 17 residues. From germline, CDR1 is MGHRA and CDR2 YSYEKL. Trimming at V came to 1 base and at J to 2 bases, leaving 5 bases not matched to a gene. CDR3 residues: CASSQGLGGTGANVLTF. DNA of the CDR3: TGCGCCAGCAGCCAAGGGCTAGGGGGCACTGGGGCCAACGTCCTGACTTTC.

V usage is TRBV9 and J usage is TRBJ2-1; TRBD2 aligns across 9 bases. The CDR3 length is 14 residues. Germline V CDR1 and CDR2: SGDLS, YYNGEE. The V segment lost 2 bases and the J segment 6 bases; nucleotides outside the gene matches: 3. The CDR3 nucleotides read TGTGCCAGCAGCGTTCCGGGACTAGCCAATGAGCAGTTCTTC. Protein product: CASSVPGLANEQFF.

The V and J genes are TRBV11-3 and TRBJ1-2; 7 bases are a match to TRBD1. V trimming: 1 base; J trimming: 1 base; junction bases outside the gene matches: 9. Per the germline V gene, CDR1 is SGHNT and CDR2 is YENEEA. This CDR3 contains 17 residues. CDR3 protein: CASSLGRVRGINYGYTF. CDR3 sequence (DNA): TGTGCCAGCAGCTTAGGTAGGGTCAGGGGGATTAACTATGGCTACACCTTC.

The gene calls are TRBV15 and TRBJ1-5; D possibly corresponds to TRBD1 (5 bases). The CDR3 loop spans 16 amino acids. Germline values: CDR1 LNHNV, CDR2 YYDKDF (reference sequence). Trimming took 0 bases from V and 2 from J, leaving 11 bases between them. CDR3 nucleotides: TGTGCCACCAGCAGAGAAGGGGCAGCCCGCAATCAGCCCCAGCATTTT. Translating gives CATSREGAARNQPQHF.

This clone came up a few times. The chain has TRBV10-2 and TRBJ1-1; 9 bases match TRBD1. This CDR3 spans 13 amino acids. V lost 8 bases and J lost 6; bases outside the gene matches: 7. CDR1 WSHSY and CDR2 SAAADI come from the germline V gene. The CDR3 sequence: CASGTGRTSEAFF. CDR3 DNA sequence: TGCGCCAGCGGGACAGGGCGTACCTCTGAAGCTTTCTTT.

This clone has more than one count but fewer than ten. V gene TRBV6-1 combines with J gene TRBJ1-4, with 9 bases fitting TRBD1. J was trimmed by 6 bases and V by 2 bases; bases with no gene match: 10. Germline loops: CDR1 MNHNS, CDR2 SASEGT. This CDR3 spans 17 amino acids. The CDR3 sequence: CASSENVWGQGYEKLFF. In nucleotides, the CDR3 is TGTGCCAGCAGTGAAAACGTTTGGGGACAGGGTTATGAAAAACTGTTTTTT.

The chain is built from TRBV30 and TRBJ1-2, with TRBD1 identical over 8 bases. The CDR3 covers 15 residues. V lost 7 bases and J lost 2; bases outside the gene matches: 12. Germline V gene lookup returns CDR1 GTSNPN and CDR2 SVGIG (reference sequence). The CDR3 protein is CAYLGQVVPNYGYTF. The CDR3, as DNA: TGTGCCTACCTGGGACAGGTAGTACCGAACTATGGCTACACCTTC. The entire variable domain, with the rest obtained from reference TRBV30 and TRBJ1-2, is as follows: SQTIHQWPATLVQPVGSPLSLECTVEGTSNPNLYWYRQAAGRGLQLLFYSVGIGQISSEVPQNLSASRPQDRQFILSSKKLLLSDSGFYLCAYLGQVVPNYGYTFGSGTRLTVV.

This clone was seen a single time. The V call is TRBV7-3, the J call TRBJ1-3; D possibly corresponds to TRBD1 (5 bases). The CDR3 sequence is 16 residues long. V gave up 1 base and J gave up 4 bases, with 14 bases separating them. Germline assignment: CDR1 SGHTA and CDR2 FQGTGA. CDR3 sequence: CASSLRGDSPGNTIYF. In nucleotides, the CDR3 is TGTGCCAGCAGCTTAAGGGGTGACAGTCCCGGAAACACCATATATTTT.

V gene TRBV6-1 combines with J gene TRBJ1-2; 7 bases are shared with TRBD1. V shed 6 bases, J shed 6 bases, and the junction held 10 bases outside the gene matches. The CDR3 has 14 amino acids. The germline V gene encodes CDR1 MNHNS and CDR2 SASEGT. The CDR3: CASRPGQASHGYTF. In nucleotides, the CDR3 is TGTGCCAGCAGACCCGGACAGGCCAGTCATGGCTACACCTTC.

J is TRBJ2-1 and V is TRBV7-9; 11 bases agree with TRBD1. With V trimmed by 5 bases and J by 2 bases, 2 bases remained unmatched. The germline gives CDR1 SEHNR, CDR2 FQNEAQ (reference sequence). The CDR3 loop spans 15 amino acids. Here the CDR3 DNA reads TGTGCCAGCAGCCAGGGACAGGGGGCCTACAATGAGCAGTTCTTC. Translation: CASSQGQGAYNEQFF.

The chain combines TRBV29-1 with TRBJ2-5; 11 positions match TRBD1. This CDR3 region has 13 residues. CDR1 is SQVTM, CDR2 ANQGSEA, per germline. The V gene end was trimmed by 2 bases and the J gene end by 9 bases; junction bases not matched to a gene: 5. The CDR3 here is CSVEPGQGVSQYF. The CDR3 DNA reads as TGCAGCGTTGAACCGGGACAGGGGGTCTCCCAGTACTTC.

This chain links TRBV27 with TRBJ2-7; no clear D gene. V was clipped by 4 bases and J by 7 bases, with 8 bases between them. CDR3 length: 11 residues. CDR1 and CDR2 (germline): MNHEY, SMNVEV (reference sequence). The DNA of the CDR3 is TGTGCCAGCAGTTCACAGCTGGAGCAGTACTTC. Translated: CASSSQLEQYF.

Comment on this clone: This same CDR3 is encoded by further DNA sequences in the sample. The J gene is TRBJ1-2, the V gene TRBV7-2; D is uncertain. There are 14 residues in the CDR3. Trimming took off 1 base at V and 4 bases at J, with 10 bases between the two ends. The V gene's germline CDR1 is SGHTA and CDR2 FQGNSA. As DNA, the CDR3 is TGTGCCAGCAGCTTAGGAGGCAGCCTCTATGGCTACACCTTC. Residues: CASSLGGSLYGYTF.

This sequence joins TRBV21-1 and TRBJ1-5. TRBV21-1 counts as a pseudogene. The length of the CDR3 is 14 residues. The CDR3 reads CASSIGGANQPQHF. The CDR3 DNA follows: TGTGCCAGCAGCATCGGGGGGGCCAATCAGCCCCAGCATTTT.

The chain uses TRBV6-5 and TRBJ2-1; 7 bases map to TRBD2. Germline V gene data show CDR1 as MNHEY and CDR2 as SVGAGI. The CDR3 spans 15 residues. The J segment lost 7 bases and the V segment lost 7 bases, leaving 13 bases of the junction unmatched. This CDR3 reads CASTKGGTMANEQFF. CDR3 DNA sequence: TGTGCCAGCACTAAGGGAGGGACTATGGCAAATGAGCAGTTCTTC.

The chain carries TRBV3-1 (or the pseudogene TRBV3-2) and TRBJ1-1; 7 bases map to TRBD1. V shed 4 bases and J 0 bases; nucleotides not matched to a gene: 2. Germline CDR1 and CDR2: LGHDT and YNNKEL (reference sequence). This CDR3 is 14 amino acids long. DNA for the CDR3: TGTGCCAGCAGCCTCGGGACAGTGAACACTGAAGCTTTCTTT. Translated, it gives CASSLGTVNTEAFF.

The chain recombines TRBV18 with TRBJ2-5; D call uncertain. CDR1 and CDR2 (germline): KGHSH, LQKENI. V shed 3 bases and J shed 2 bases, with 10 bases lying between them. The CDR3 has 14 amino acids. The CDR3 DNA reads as TGTGCCAGCTCACCTTTGGCGGATCAAGAGACCCAGTACTTC. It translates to CASSPLADQETQYF.

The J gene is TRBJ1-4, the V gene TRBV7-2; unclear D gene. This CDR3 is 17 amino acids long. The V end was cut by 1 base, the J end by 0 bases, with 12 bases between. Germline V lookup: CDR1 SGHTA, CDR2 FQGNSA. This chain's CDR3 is CASSLGGETATNEKLFF. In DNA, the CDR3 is TGTGCCAGCAGCTTAGGTGGAGAGACCGCAACTAATGAAAAACTGTTTTTT.

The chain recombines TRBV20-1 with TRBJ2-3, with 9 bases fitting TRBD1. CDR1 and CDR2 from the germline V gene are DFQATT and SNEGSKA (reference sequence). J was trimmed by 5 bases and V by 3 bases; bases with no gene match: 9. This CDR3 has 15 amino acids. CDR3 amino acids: CSASYHRGRVDTQYF. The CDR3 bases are TGCAGTGCTAGTTATCACAGGGGGCGTGTAGATACGCAGTATTTT.

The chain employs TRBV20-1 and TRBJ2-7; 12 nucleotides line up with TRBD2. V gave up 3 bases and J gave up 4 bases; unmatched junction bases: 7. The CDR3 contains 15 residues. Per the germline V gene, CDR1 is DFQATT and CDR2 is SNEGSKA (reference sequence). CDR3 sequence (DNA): TGCAGTGCTAGTAGGACTAGCGGGGTTGGGTACGAGCAGTACTTC. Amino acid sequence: CSASRTSGVGYEQYF.

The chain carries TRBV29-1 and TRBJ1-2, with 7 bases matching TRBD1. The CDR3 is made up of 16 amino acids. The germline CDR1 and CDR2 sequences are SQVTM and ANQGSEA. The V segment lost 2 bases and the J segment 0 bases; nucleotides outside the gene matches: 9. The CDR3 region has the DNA TGCAGCGTTGAATGGGACAGCCGGCTCGCTAACTATGGCTACACCTTC. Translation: CSVEWDSRLANYGYTF.

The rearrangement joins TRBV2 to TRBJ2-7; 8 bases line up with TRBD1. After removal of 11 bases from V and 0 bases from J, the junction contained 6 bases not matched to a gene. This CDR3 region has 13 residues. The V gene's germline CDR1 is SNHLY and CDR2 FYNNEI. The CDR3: CALQGGFSYEQYF. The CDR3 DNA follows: TGTGCCTTACAGGGGGGATTCTCCTACGAGCAGTACTTC.

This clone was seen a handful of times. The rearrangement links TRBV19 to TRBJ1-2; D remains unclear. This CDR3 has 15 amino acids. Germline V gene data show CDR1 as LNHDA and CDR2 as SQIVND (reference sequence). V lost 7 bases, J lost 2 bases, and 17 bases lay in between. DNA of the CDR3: TGTGCCAGTAACTCAAGGACTTTTTCAAACTATGGCTACACCTTC. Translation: CASNSRTFSNYGYTF.